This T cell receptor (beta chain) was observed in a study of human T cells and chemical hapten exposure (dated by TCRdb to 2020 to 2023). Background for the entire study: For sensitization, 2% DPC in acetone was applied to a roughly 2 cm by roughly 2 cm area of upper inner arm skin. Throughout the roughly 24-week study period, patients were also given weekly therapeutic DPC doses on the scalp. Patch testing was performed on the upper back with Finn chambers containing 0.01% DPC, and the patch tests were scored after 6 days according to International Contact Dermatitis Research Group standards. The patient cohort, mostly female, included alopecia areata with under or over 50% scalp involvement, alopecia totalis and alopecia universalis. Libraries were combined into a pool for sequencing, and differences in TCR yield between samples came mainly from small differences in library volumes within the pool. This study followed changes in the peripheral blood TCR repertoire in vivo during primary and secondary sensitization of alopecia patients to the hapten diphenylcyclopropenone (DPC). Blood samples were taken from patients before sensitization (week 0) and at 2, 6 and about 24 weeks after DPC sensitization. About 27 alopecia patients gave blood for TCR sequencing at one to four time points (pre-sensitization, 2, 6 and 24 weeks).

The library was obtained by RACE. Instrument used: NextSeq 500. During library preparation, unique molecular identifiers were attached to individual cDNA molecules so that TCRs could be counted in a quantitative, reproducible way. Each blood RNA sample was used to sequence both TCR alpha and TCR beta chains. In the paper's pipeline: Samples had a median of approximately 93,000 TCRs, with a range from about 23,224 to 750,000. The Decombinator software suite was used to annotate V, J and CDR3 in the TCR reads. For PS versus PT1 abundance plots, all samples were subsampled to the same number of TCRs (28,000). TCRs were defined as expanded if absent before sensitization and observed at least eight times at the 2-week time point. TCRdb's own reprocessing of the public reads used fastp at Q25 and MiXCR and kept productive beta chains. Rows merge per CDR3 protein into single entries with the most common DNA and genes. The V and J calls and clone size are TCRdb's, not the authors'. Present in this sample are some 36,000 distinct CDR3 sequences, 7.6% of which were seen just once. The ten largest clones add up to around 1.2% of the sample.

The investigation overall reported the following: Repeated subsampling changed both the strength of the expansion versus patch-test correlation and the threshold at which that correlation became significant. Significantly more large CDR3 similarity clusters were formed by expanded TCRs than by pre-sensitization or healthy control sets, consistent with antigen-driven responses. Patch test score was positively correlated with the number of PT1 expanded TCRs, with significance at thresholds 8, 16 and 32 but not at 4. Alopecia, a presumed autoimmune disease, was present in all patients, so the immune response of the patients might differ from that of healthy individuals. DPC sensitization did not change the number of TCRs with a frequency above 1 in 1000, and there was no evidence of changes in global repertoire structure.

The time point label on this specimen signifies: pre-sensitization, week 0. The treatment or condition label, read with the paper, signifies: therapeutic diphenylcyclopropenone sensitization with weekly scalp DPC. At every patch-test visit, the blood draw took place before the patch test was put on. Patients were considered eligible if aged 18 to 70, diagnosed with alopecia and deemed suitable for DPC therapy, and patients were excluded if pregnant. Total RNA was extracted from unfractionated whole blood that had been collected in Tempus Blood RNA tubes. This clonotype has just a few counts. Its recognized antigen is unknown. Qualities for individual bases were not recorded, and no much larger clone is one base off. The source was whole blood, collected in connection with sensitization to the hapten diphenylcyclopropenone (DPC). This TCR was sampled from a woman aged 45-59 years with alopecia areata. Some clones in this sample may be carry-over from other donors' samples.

The CDR3 sequence is CARKTGLRTEAFF. The sequence in DNA is TGTGCCAGAAAAACGGGACTCCGCACTGAAGCTTTCTTT. The rearrangement combines TRBV12-3 or TRBV12-4 with TRBJ1-1; possibly the D gene is TRBD1, per 5 matching bases. Its CDR3 holds 13 amino acids, cysteine through phenylalanine. The kept DNA is CDR3 alone, 39 bases in frame from the first base. V and J lose 9 bases and 4 bases, and a span of 15 bases separates them.